This T cell receptor (beta chain) was recovered during a study of OX40 agonist ivuxolimab in advanced cancers. In the study overall: Ivuxolimab was an agonistic, fully human IgG2 monoclonal antibody directed against OX40 (CD134), a costimulatory receptor. Intravenous ivuxolimab was administered to patients every 2 weeks at six dose levels: 0.01, 0.1, 0.3, 1.5, 3 and 10 mg/kg. Of the 50 or so patients in dose escalation, around 20 had hepatocellular carcinoma, around 15 had melanoma, 9 had renal cell carcinoma and 9 had head and neck cancer. In the dose-escalation cohort, 70% to 85% of patients were male, and the mean age was roughly 60 years, with a range of about 20 to 90. Patients were allowed to have had prior anti-PD-1, anti-PD-L1 or anti-CTLA-4 therapy, and 40% to 45% of the dose-escalation patients had been treated with checkpoint inhibitors. Three dose-escalation patients achieved partial responses, one with hepatocellular carcinoma and two with cutaneous melanoma. The point of sequencing TCRbeta in the periphery was to test whether ivuxolimab changed TCR sequence diversity and drove clonal T-cell expansion. The paper describes the monotherapy dose-escalation part (N of about 47 patients) of the phase I trial of ivuxolimab. Points the paper makes about the study in general: Low levels of normalized T-cell clonal expansion were also shown by some nonresponding patients. After ivuxolimab, CD8+ T cells had more expanded clones than CD4+ T cells on average. In the 0.1-3.0 mg/kg groups, partial responders were among the patients with the lowest normalized peripheral clonal expansion, particularly in CD8+ T cells. Antigen specificity was not determined for the clonally expanded peripheral T cells. Clonal expansion of both CD4+ and CD8+ blood T cells was observed from baseline to week 6 at doses 0.1 to 3.0 mg/kg.

Genomic DNA was extracted from sorted cells for sequencing of the TCRbeta CDR3 region. TCRbeta CDR3 regions were sequenced using the immunoSEQ Assay. TCRdb carries this immuneACCESS record with in-frame sequences only. Its versions omit some clonotypes, under half of them owing to an unresolved V gene in the studies checked, with the rest unexplained. The sample includes 40,000 or so clones, with around nine tenths observed a single time. Under 40% of the sample lies in the top ten. V and J are truncated by 0 bases and 4 bases respectively, leaving an intervening sequence of 11 bases. Counted from cysteine to phenylalanine, this CDR3 has 14 amino acids. Solely the CDR3 DNA is kept, with 42 bases framed from the first base. CDR1 and CDR2, per the germline V gene, are SGDLS and YYNGEE. The trial excluded patients who had a history of autoimmune disease or were on systemic immunosuppression. Peripheral blood for TCR sequencing was collected from all dose cohorts at baseline, on cycle 4 day 1, and on cycle 7 day 1. The samples were drawn from a first-in-human, open-label, multicenter phase I dose-escalation trial of ivuxolimab. Adults with locally advanced or metastatic melanoma, renal cell carcinoma, hepatocellular carcinoma or head and neck squamous cell carcinoma were enrolled in the trial. CD4+ and CD8+ T cells were sorted separately from peripheral blood before TCR sequencing.

To note about this clone: Its antigen specificity is not known. Per-nucleotide qualities are absent, and no much larger clonotype sits a single base away.

The sequencing here drew on CD4+ or CD8+ T cells sorted from blood, taken in a trial of the OX40 agonist ivuxolimab. The origin of this receptor is an adult with an advanced solid tumor such as melanoma, head and neck, liver or kidney cancer. This chain is built from TRBV9 and TRBJ2-7, with the D segment identity uncertain. The DNA sequence is TGTGCCAGCAGCGTAGGCCCTAGTACGTACGAGCAGTACTTC. It translates as CASSVGPSTYEQYF.